Listed below are T cell receptor beta chains from one sample, sequenced in a study of tumor-infiltrating lymphocytes in primary liver carcinoma. TCRdb ran MiXCR on the multiplex PCR reads and lists one entry per CDR3 protein. The repertoire has about 300,000 distinct CDR3 sequences, 60% to 80% of them found once; the top ten carry around 9.5%. Sequenced input: peripheral blood. These receptors all come from a man in his forties with primary liver carcinoma and hepatitis B virus infection. CDR3s include the opening cysteine and the closing phenylalanine or tryptophan. Fields, in order: clone size, J gene, D gene, V gene, CDR3 DNA, CDR3 protein. D genes are given only for firm matches. Only some rows state a clone size, as once, few, many or a class for expanded clones.

few	TRBJ2-3	.	TRBV7-3	TGTGCCAGCAGCTTAATGGGGGGACAGCCGCCATACACAGATACGCAGTATTTT	CASSLMGGQPPYTDTQYF
.	TRBJ2-7	TRBD2	TRBV28	TGTGCCAGCCGAAAAGGACAGGTGGTTAGCGGGAGGGCCCTTATCTACGAGCAGTACTTC	CASRKGQVVSGRALIYEQYF
.	TRBJ2-7	TRBD2	TRBV5-4	TGTACCAGCAGCTTGGCTCGCGCTAGCGGGAGCTACGAGCAGTACTTC	CTSSLARASGSYEQYF
.	TRBJ2-3	TRBD2	TRBV6-1	TGTGCCAGCAGTTCGAGACTAGCGGGGACAAGTGTTAGTATAGATACGCAGTATTTT	CASSSRLAGTSVSIDTQYF
.	TRBJ2-3	.	TRBV6-1	TGTGCCAGCAGTGAAAGTGGGAGTTGCAGCGGTACGCAGTATTTT	CASSESGSCSGTQYF
.	TRBJ1-3	.	TRBV12-3/TRBV12-4	TGTGCCAGCAGTCCTGTTAGCTCTGGAAACACCATATATTTT	CASSPVSSGNTIYF
many	TRBJ1-1	.	TRBV4-1	TGCGCCAGCAGCCAAGAGGGAAGGAGGGAGGCTTTCTTT	CASSQEGRREAFF
many	TRBJ2-6	.	TRBV7-8	TGTGCCAGCAGCTTAAGGGCCAACGTCCTGACTTTC	CASSLRANVLTF
.	TRBJ1-1	.	TRBV4-1	TGCTCCAGCAGTCAACCCGAGGTTGTTGGGACTGAAGCTTTCTTT	CSSSQPEVVGTEAFF
few	TRBJ1-1	.	TRBV29-1	TGCAGCGCGGACGAGGGACCTGAAGCTTTCTTT	CSADEGPEAFF
many	TRBJ2-7	TRBD1	TRBV12-3/TRBV12-4	TGTGCCAGCAGGGGGACAGCTGCGTCCTACGAGCAGTACTTC	CASRGTAASYEQYF
.	TRBJ1-6	.	TRBV28	TGTGCCAGCAGTGTCGGACTTGCCGATTCACCCCTCCACTTT	CASSVGLADSPLHF
many	TRBJ2-3	.	TRBV6-2/TRBV6-3	TGTGCCAGCAAATCCTACTTTAGCACAGATACGCAGTATTTT	CASKSYFSTDTQYF
.	TRBJ2-3	.	TRBV2	TGTGCCAGCATGACCAAGGTCGCCCAGAGCACAGATACGCAGTATTTT	CASMTKVAQSTDTQYF
many	TRBJ2-2	TRBD2	TRBV6-5	TGTGCCAGCTCCCGGGGAGGGGAGGACACCGGGGAGCTGTTTTTT	CASSRGGEDTGELFF
.	TRBJ2-7	TRBD1	TRBV4-1	TGCGCCAGCAGACAGTTTACAGGGGTGGGCTTCGAGCAGTACTTC	CASRQFTGVGFEQYF
many	TRBJ2-7	.	TRBV4-3	TGCGCCAGCAGCCGGTACCGGGACTCCTACGAGCAGTACTTC	CASSRYRDSYEQYF
many	TRBJ2-1	.	TRBV4-1	TGCGCCAGCAGCCAAGATGTGGGTAGTTCCTACAATGAGCAGTTCTTC	CASSQDVGSSYNEQFF
.	TRBJ2-3	.	TRBV7-9	TGTGCCAGCAGCTTAGATGGGAGAACAGATACGCAGTATTTT	CASSLDGRTDTQYF
.	TRBJ2-7	.	TRBV4-1	TGCGCCAGCAGCCCCCTGTGGCTAGACCGGAACGAGCAGTACTTC	CASSPLWLDRNEQYF
.	TRBJ2-5	TRBD1	TRBV28	TGTGCCACTGACGGACAGGGGGGGGAGACCCAGTACTTC	CATDGQGGETQYF
.	TRBJ2-3	.	TRBV11-2	TGTGCCAGCAGCTTGGCGGCACGAAACACGGATACGCAGTATTTT	CASSLAARNTDTQYF
.	TRBJ2-5	TRBD2	TRBV4-1	TGCGCCAGCAGCCTACAGCTACAGGATAGCGGGACCAGAGAGACCCAGTACTTC	CASSLQLQDSGTRETQYF
.	TRBJ1-1	.	TRBV7-8	TGTGCCAGCAGCTTAGTTTTCGGAAAAATGAACACTGAAGCTTTCTTT	CASSLVFGKMNTEAFF
.	TRBJ2-1	TRBD2	TRBV5-1	TGCGCCTGCAGCTTGGCTAGCGGTAGCTCCTACAATGAGCAGTTCTTC	CACSLASGSSYNEQFF
once	TRBJ1-2	.	TRBV29-1	TGCAGCGTGGCCCCCCGCCCACAAGGGGCTTTTGGCTACACCTTC	CSVAPRPQGAFGYTF
.	TRBJ2-5	.	TRBV12-3/TRBV12-4	TGTGCCAGCAAATCCCCAGACAGGACCGAGACCCAGTACTTC	CASKSPDRTETQYF
.	TRBJ1-1	.	TRBV4-2	TGTGCCAGCAGCCATGATAGCGTGCGGGCTGAAACTTTCTTT	CASSHDSVRAETFF
.	TRBJ2-7	.	TRBV6-5	TGTGCCAGCACGGGGCGGAATTTTTCCGAGCAGTACTTC	CASTGRNFSEQYF
.	TRBJ1-6	.	TRBV11-2	TGTGCCTGCGCCGGGACGAGGAATTCAGCCCTCCACTTT	CACAGTRNSALHF
once	TRBJ1-4	.	TRBV5-5	TGTGCCAGGAGCTTGGAGTGGAGGGATGGAGAAAAATTGTTTTTT	CARSLEWRDGEKLFF
many	TRBJ2-5	.	TRBV12-3/TRBV12-4	TGTGCCAGCAGGATCACTAGTCCGGGCGAGACCCAGTACTTC	CASRITSPGETQYF
.	TRBJ2-3	.	TRBV11-2	TGTGCCAGCAGCCGGTACATCGCAGATACGCAGTATTTT	CASSRYIADTQYF
.	TRBJ2-7	TRBD1	TRBV11-2	TGTGCCAGCAGCCGATCAACAGGGGTCTCAAGGAAGCATGAGCAGTACTTC	CASSRSTGVSRKHEQYF
.	TRBJ2-7	TRBD1	TRBV11-2	TGTACCAGCACAACGACAGGGGGCGCCTCCTACGAGCAATACTTC	CTSTTTGGASYEQYF
.	TRBJ1-5	TRBD1	TRBV28	TGTCCCAGCAGTTTACCCGGACAGGGCAATCAGCCCCAGCATTTT	CPSSLPGQGNQPQHF
once	TRBJ1-1	TRBD1	TRBV6-1	TGTGCCAGCGGCCCCGGACAGGCGAACACTGAAGCTTTCTTT	CASGPGQANTEAFF
.	TRBJ2-5	TRBD2	TRBV6-5	TGTGCCAGCGGCCAGCGGGAGGGCCAAGAGACCCAGTACTTC	CASGQREGQETQYF
.	TRBJ1-3	.	TRBV5-1	TGCGCCAGCAGCCCCCGGACCCCGGACCTCGGAAACACCATATATTTT	CASSPRTPDLGNTIYF
.	TRBJ2-7	TRBD2	TRBV5-8	TGTGCCAGCAGCCCCACGGGACTAGCTTTTGGAGAGCAGTACTTC	CASSPTGLAFGEQYF
.	TRBJ1-1	.	TRBV6-1	TGTGCCAGCAGAGCATCAGCAACTGAGGCTTCCTTT	CASRASATEASF
.	TRBJ2-1	TRBD2	TRBV6-5	TGTGCCAGAAGTTACTCGTGGTCTAGCGGGAGGAAGGGGGCCTACAATGAGCAGTTCTTC	CARSYSWSSGRKGAYNEQFF
few	TRBJ2-3	.	TRBV5-4	TGTGCCAGCAGCTTGTGGGGGGCAGATACGCAGTATTTT	CASSLWGADTQYF
many	TRBJ1-5	.	TRBV10-2	TGCGCCAGCGGCGACCGGAATAGGTGGAATCAGCCCCAGCATTTT	CASGDRNRWNQPQHF
.	TRBJ2-7	TRBD2	TRBV7-8	TGTGCCAGCAGCTTGGGACTAGCGGGAGTCTCCGGCGAGCAGTACTTC	CASSLGLAGVSGEQYF
.	TRBJ1-2	.	TRBV6-6	TGTGTCAGCAGTCGGAGGGCGGGGGACGGCTACACATTC	CVSSRRAGDGYTF
many	TRBJ2-7	.	TRBV6-1	TGTGCCAGCACCACGGGACTGGCATCCTACGAGCAGTACTTC	CASTTGLASYEQYF
.	TRBJ1-5	.	TRBV7-9	TGTGCCAGCAGCCCCTCAGGGGATCAGCCCCAGCATTTT	CASSPSGDQPQHF
many	TRBJ1-2	TRBD1	TRBV6-6	TGTGCCAGCAGTCGGACAGGGGATGGCTACACCTTC	CASSRTGDGYTF
once	TRBJ2-5	.	TRBV28	TGTGCCAGCAGTTCACCCAAGTCATGGGGGCAAGAGACCCAGTACTTC	CASSSPKSWGQETQYF
.	TRBJ2-2	.	TRBV15	TGTGCCACCAGCAGAGATCTGATAGACACCGGGGAGCTGTTTTTT	CATSRDLIDTGELFF
.	TRBJ1-3	.	TRBV7-8	TGTGCCAGCACGAAGGGGTGGAGCCGGAGCACCATATATTTT	CASTKGWSRSTIYF
once	TRBJ2-1	.	TRBV11-3	TGTGCCAGCAGCCCCGGAGGCAGGGGACGTTACAATGGGCAGTTCTTC	CASSPGGRGRYNGQFF
.	TRBJ2-3	TRBD2	TRBV4-2	TGTGCCAGCAGCCAAGATAAGCGGGGATTAGATACACAGTATTTT	CASSQDKRGLDTQYF
.	TRBJ2-1	.	TRBV7-6	TGTGCCAGCAGCTTAGGTGTCAGGGCTAGCTCCTACAATGAGCAGTTCTTC	CASSLGVRASSYNEQFF
many	TRBJ2-5	.	TRBV5-5	TGTGCCAGCAGCTTTAGAACCAGGGGAGAGACCCAGTACTTC	CASSFRTRGETQYF
.	TRBJ1-4	.	TRBV11-2	TGTGCAAGCAGCTTAGGATTCGGGGAGCGGAATGAAAAACTATTTTTT	CASSLGFGERNEKLFF
many	TRBJ1-5	TRBD1	TRBV6-5	TGTGCCAGCAGACACCGACAGGGTGCGGATCAGCCCCAGCATTTT	CASRHRQGADQPQHF
few	TRBJ2-3	.	TRBV23-1	TGCGCCAGCATATCCCGGGGCCACACAGATACGCAGTATTTT	CASISRGHTDTQYF